This TCR beta chain was documented in a study of blood T cell repertoires in COVID-19. The CDR3 is made up of 15 amino acids. V was pared by 1 base and J by 1 base, with 1 base of the junction left unmatched. Germline CDR1 SGHRS, CDR2 YFSETQ. Profiling relied on immunoSEQ multiplex PCR, and the TCRdb table lists in-frame clones only, not all of them. The table lists a few hundred thousand clones, approximately 83% of them singletons. This sequence was found in a woman aged 25 to 39 who had recovered from COVID-19. What was sequenced was PBMCs or T cells enriched from blood (not recorded which). The rearrangement uses TRBV5-1 and TRBJ2-5, with TRBD2 identical over 10 bases. The CDR3 region has the DNA TGCGCCAGCAGCTTGTTAGCGGGAGGCCAAGAGACCCAGTACTTC. It specifies CASSLLAGGQETQYF. Complete variable domain (other parts from reference TRBV5-1 and TRBJ2-5): KAGVTQTPRYLIKTRGQQVTLSCSPISGHRSVSWYQQTPGQGLQFLFEYFSETQRNKGNFPGRFSGRQFSNSRSEMNVSTLELGDSALYLCASSLLAGGQETQYFGPGTRLLVL.